This TCR beta chain is drawn from a study of cytomegalovirus exposure and HLA in healthy donors. Study-wide points: It was reportedly the case that the classifier diagnosed cytomegalovirus status with high specificity and sensitivity.

Assay used: immunoSEQ multiplex PCR; TCRdb lists only in-frame clones, some missing. In the table there are 100,000 to 120,000 clones, about 94% of which are singletons. Of note for this clone: Its antigen is undetermined.

CDR3 size: 14 residues. V gave up 5 bases and J gave up 5 bases, with 15 bases separating them. Germline loops: CDR1 LNHDA, CDR2 SQIVND (reference sequence). The chain recombines TRBV19 with TRBJ1-1; D remains unclear. The receptor was isolated from a woman under 30 in good health and CMV-seronegative. Sequencing was carried out using PBMCs. The CDR3 is CASSLRRGRTEAFF. The CDR3 DNA is TGTGCCAGTAGTCTGCGCCGGGGAAGGACTGAAGCTTTCTTT.